These T cell receptor beta chains were read from a single sample in a study of T cell changes during pregnancy in multiple sclerosis. Method: immunoSEQ multiplex PCR; TCRdb's copy keeps in-frame clones and lacks some. The sample carries roughly 46,000 clones, 94% recorded once. This sample comprised CD8+ T cells from peripheral blood mononuclear cells, obtained in the first trimester of pregnancy. These receptors came from a female donor with multiple sclerosis, enrolled in a pregnancy study. Each CDR3 is given with its conserved first and last residue. Fields, in order: D gene, clone size, J gene, V gene, CDR3 DNA, CDR3 protein. A D gene is named only where the DNA matches it firmly. The size of a clone is reported for some rows only, either as once, few or many, or as a class for expanded clones.

d_call: NA
clone_size: NA
j_call: TRBJ2-1
v_call: TRBV11-2
cdr3_nt: TGTGCCAGCGGGGCTGTAGGGATCCGCAATGAGCAGTTCTTC
cdr3_aa: CASGAVGIRNEQFF

d_call: NA
clone_size: NA
j_call: TRBJ2-2
v_call: TRBV28
cdr3_nt: TGTGCCAGCAGGTTTAGAATGAACACCGGGGAGCTGTTTTTT
cdr3_aa: CASRFRMNTGELFF

d_call: TRBD2
clone_size: NA
j_call: TRBJ2-5
v_call: TRBV5-1
cdr3_nt: TGCGCCAGCAGCCTGGGCGTAGCGGGAGCGGGGACCCAAGAGACCCAGTACTTC
cdr3_aa: CASSLGVAGAGTQETQYF

d_call: NA
clone_size: NA
j_call: TRBJ1-1
v_call: TRBV29-1
cdr3_nt: TGCAGCGTTGAAGAAGCGTCGGCTCCCGGCGAAGCTTTCTTT
cdr3_aa: CSVEEASAPGEAFF

d_call: TRBD2
clone_size: NA
j_call: TRBJ2-3
v_call: TRBV2
cdr3_nt: TGTGCCAGCAGGGCTAGCGGGGGTCTGATAGATACGCAGTATTTT
cdr3_aa: CASRASGGLIDTQYF

d_call: NA
clone_size: once
j_call: TRBJ2-7
v_call: TRBV7-9
cdr3_nt: TGTGCCAGCAGCTCTCCGTTAGGAGTTTACGAGCAGTACTTC
cdr3_aa: CASSSPLGVYEQYF

d_call: NA
clone_size: NA
j_call: TRBJ2-2
v_call: TRBV4-1
cdr3_nt: TGCGCCAGCAGCCAGCAGGGTAGTACCGGGGAGCTGTTTTTT
cdr3_aa: CASSQQGSTGELFF

d_call: TRBD1
clone_size: NA
j_call: TRBJ2-7
v_call: TRBV5-6
cdr3_nt: TGTGCCAGCAGCTTGGGGGACAGCTCCTACGAGCAGTACTTC
cdr3_aa: CASSLGDSSYEQYF

d_call: TRBD1
clone_size: NA
j_call: TRBJ2-7
v_call: TRBV19
cdr3_nt: TGTGCCAGTAGTCCATTACCGATAGGGACAGGGATCGATGAGCAGTACTTC
cdr3_aa: CASSPLPIGTGIDEQYF

d_call: NA
clone_size: NA
j_call: TRBJ1-2
v_call: TRBV29-1
cdr3_nt: TGCAGCGTCCCTCAAGAGGGAGGCCTAGGCTACACCTTC
cdr3_aa: CSVPQEGGLGYTF

d_call: TRBD2
clone_size: NA
j_call: TRBJ2-1
v_call: TRBV6-5
cdr3_nt: TGTGCCAGCAGCGATCCGGGACTAGCAAATGAGCAGTTCTTC
cdr3_aa: CASSDPGLANEQFF

d_call: NA
clone_size: NA
j_call: TRBJ2-1
v_call: TRBV13
cdr3_nt: TGTGCCAGCAGCTCGACTAGTAGAGGGGGGGCCTACAATGAGCAGTTCTTC
cdr3_aa: CASSSTSRGGAYNEQFF

d_call: NA
clone_size: NA
j_call: TRBJ2-2
v_call: TRBV7-6
cdr3_nt: TGTGCCAGCAGCTCTCCCCCCCCCACCGGGGAGCTGTTTTTT
cdr3_aa: CASSSPPPTGELFF

d_call: TRBD1
clone_size: NA
j_call: TRBJ2-5
v_call: TRBV5-1
cdr3_nt: TGCGCCAGCAGTAATCCGGGACAGGGGGAGAAGACCCAGTACTTC
cdr3_aa: CASSNPGQGEKTQYF

d_call: NA
clone_size: NA
j_call: TRBJ2-7
v_call: TRBV27
cdr3_nt: TGTGCCAGCAGTTTAAGCAGGGGACCCTACGAGCAGTACTTC
cdr3_aa: CASSLSRGPYEQYF

d_call: TRBD1
clone_size: NA
j_call: TRBJ1-1
v_call: TRBV7-9
cdr3_nt: TGTGCCAGCAGCTCCCCGGCAGGGGGTCACACTGAAGCTTTCTTT
cdr3_aa: CASSSPAGGHTEAFF

d_call: TRBD1
clone_size: NA
j_call: TRBJ1-2
v_call: TRBV6-5
cdr3_nt: TGTGCCAGCAGTCGCGGGACAGGGCAAAACTATGGCTACACCTTC
cdr3_aa: CASSRGTGQNYGYTF

d_call: NA
clone_size: NA
j_call: TRBJ2-1
v_call: TRBV2
cdr3_nt: TGTGCCGGGCACCGAGAATCCTACAATGAGCAGTTCTTC
cdr3_aa: CAGHRESYNEQFF

d_call: NA
clone_size: NA
j_call: TRBJ2-7
v_call: TRBV6-5
cdr3_nt: TGTGCCAGCAGTTACTCGGGGACTCCTACCTACGAGCAGTACTTC
cdr3_aa: CASSYSGTPTYEQYF

d_call: TRBD2
clone_size: NA
j_call: TRBJ2-5
v_call: TRBV19
cdr3_nt: TGTGCCAGCCGGCGGACTAGCGCGGAGACCCAGTACTTC
cdr3_aa: CASRRTSAETQYF

d_call: TRBD1
clone_size: NA
j_call: TRBJ1-5
v_call: TRBV19
cdr3_nt: TGTGCCAGTAGTGTGGGACAGGGCGATACTTGGTTCGGCAATCAGCCCCAGCATTTT
cdr3_aa: CASSVGQGDTWFGNQPQHF

d_call: NA
clone_size: NA
j_call: TRBJ2-2
v_call: TRBV5-1
cdr3_nt: TGCGCCAGCAGCCCCCAACAGGGTTTAGGGGAGCTGTTTTTT
cdr3_aa: CASSPQQGLGELFF

d_call: NA
clone_size: NA
j_call: TRBJ2-2
v_call: TRBV7-3
cdr3_nt: TGTGCCAGCAGCTTAAGGGCTAGCGCGGCCACCGGGGAGCTGTTTTTT
cdr3_aa: CASSLRASAATGELFF

d_call: TRBD1
clone_size: NA
j_call: TRBJ2-1
v_call: TRBV5-8
cdr3_nt: TGTGCCAGCAGCTTGAGAGGGCCGGGACAGGGGGCTGATGAGCAGTTCTTC
cdr3_aa: CASSLRGPGQGADEQFF

d_call: NA
clone_size: NA
j_call: TRBJ1-2
v_call: TRBV7-9
cdr3_nt: TGTGCCAGCAGCCTTGATATGGAGAAGGCTTATGGCTACACCTTC
cdr3_aa: CASSLDMEKAYGYTF

d_call: NA
clone_size: NA
j_call: TRBJ1-1
v_call: TRBV4-2
cdr3_nt: TGTGCCAGCAGCCAAGATCGTCTCTCGGTGGTCACTGAAGCTTTCTTT
cdr3_aa: CASSQDRLSVVTEAFF

d_call: TRBD2
clone_size: NA
j_call: TRBJ2-1
v_call: TRBV27
cdr3_nt: TGTGCCAGCAGTCTCGGGACTACCCCAAACAATGAGCAGTTCTTC
cdr3_aa: CASSLGTTPNNEQFF

d_call: NA
clone_size: NA
j_call: TRBJ1-5
v_call: TRBV5-5
cdr3_nt: TGTGCCAGCAGCTTGTACGACAGCCTCAATCAGCCCCAGCATTTT
cdr3_aa: CASSLYDSLNQPQHF

d_call: NA
clone_size: NA
j_call: TRBJ2-1
v_call: TRBV19
cdr3_nt: TGTGCCAGTAGCACGGTCGGGTACTCGGGGTACAATGAGCAGTTCTTC
cdr3_aa: CASSTVGYSGYNEQFF

d_call: NA
clone_size: NA
j_call: TRBJ2-2
v_call: TRBV2
cdr3_nt: TGCGGCAGGGGGGCGAACACCGGGGAGCTGTTTTTT
cdr3_aa: CGRGANTGELFF

d_call: NA
clone_size: once
j_call: TRBJ2-5
v_call: TRBV4-1
cdr3_nt: TGCGCCAGCAGCCAAGATCAGGGCACCGACCCGCCAGAGACCCAGTACTTC
cdr3_aa: CASSQDQGTDPPETQYF

d_call: NA
clone_size: once
j_call: TRBJ2-3
v_call: TRBV27
cdr3_nt: TGTGCCAGCAGTCCCGCCTTGGGGGGTCGAGATACGCAGTATTTT
cdr3_aa: CASSPALGGRDTQYF

d_call: TRBD1
clone_size: NA
j_call: TRBJ2-1
v_call: TRBV15
cdr3_nt: TGTGCCACCAGCAGAAGGACAGGGTCCTCCCACAATGAGCAGTTCTTC
cdr3_aa: CATSRRTGSSHNEQFF

d_call: TRBD1
clone_size: medium-sized
j_call: TRBJ1-1
v_call: TRBV9
cdr3_nt: TGTGCCAGCAGCGTAGATTACAGGGGGCTTTTCACTGAAGCTTTCTTT
cdr3_aa: CASSVDYRGLFTEAFF

d_call: TRBD1
clone_size: NA
j_call: TRBJ2-1
v_call: TRBV6-4
cdr3_nt: TGTGCCAGCAGTGAGAAAACAGGGGGATACAATGAGCAGTTCTTC
cdr3_aa: CASSEKTGGYNEQFF

d_call: NA
clone_size: NA
j_call: TRBJ2-7
v_call: TRBV14
cdr3_nt: TGTGCCAGCAGCCGAACCCAAGGTCCGGGGAGCCGAAACTACGAGCAGTACTTC
cdr3_aa: CASSRTQGPGSRNYEQYF

d_call: NA
clone_size: NA
j_call: TRBJ2-3
v_call: TRBV10-3
cdr3_nt: TGTGCCATCAGCCCCGTCTCGGGAGATACGCAGTATTTT
cdr3_aa: CAISPVSGDTQYF

d_call: NA
clone_size: NA
j_call: TRBJ1-2
v_call: TRBV19
cdr3_nt: TGTGCCAGTAACTCAGGGTATGGCTACACCTTC
cdr3_aa: CASNSGYGYTF

d_call: NA
clone_size: NA
j_call: TRBJ2-7
v_call: TRBV27
cdr3_nt: TGTGCCAGCAGTCGTGACTACTACGAGCAGTACTTC
cdr3_aa: CASSRDYYEQYF

d_call: TRBD1
clone_size: medium-sized
j_call: TRBJ2-1
v_call: TRBV13
cdr3_nt: TGTGCCAGCAGCTCAGACAGGGACGACAATGAGCAGTTCTTC
cdr3_aa: CASSSDRDDNEQFF

d_call: NA
clone_size: NA
j_call: TRBJ1-1
v_call: TRBV27
cdr3_nt: TGTGCCAGCAGATCCGGACAAAGGCTTAACACTGAAGCTTTCTTT
cdr3_aa: CASRSGQRLNTEAFF

d_call: NA
clone_size: NA
j_call: TRBJ2-1
v_call: TRBV7-2
cdr3_nt: TGTGCCAGCAGCTCGAGACTAGGGCCGAGGAATGAGCAGTTCTTC
cdr3_aa: CASSSRLGPRNEQFF

d_call: TRBD2
clone_size: NA
j_call: TRBJ2-1
v_call: TRBV2
cdr3_nt: TGTGCCAGCAGTGTCGTCGGGGGGGCCTACAATGAGCAGTTCTTC
cdr3_aa: CASSVVGGAYNEQFF

d_call: NA
clone_size: NA
j_call: TRBJ1-1
v_call: TRBV7-3
cdr3_nt: TGTGCCAGCATGGGCCAGGGTGAAGCTTTCTTT
cdr3_aa: CASMGQGEAFF

d_call: TRBD1
clone_size: NA
j_call: TRBJ2-7
v_call: TRBV7-6
cdr3_nt: TGTGCCAGCAGCCCTCCGGGACAGGGTCAGAAGCAGTACTTC
cdr3_aa: CASSPPGQGQKQYF

d_call: TRBD1
clone_size: once
j_call: TRBJ1-5
v_call: TRBV6-1
cdr3_nt: TGTGCCAGCAGTGAAGCGATGGGGACAGGCAATCAGCCCCAGCATTTT
cdr3_aa: CASSEAMGTGNQPQHF

d_call: NA
clone_size: NA
j_call: TRBJ2-7
v_call: TRBV7-9
cdr3_nt: TGTGCCAGCTCCCATGAGGCCTACGAGCAGTACTTC
cdr3_aa: CASSHEAYEQYF

d_call: NA
clone_size: NA
j_call: TRBJ1-5
v_call: TRBV27
cdr3_nt: TGTGCCAGCAGTCAGGGGCAGGGAAATCAGCCCCAGCATTTT
cdr3_aa: CASSQGQGNQPQHF

d_call: NA
clone_size: NA
j_call: TRBJ2-7
v_call: TRBV18
cdr3_nt: TGTGCCAGCTCACTTGGCCCTGGGGAGACCGTTATCTACGAGCAGTACTTC
cdr3_aa: CASSLGPGETVIYEQYF

d_call: TRBD1
clone_size: NA
j_call: TRBJ1-1
v_call: TRBV11-2
cdr3_nt: TGTGCCAGCAGCACGTGGGGACAGGGGAACACTGAAGCTTTCTTT
cdr3_aa: CASSTWGQGNTEAFF

d_call: TRBD1
clone_size: NA
j_call: TRBJ1-1
v_call: TRBV27
cdr3_nt: TGTGCCAGCAGTTTTTCAGGGGGGAACACTGAAGCTTTCTTT
cdr3_aa: CASSFSGGNTEAFF

d_call: TRBD1
clone_size: once
j_call: TRBJ2-7
v_call: TRBV27
cdr3_nt: TGTGCCAGCAGTTCGACTCAGGGGGCTAGAATTTTCGAGCAGTACTTC
cdr3_aa: CASSSTQGARIFEQYF